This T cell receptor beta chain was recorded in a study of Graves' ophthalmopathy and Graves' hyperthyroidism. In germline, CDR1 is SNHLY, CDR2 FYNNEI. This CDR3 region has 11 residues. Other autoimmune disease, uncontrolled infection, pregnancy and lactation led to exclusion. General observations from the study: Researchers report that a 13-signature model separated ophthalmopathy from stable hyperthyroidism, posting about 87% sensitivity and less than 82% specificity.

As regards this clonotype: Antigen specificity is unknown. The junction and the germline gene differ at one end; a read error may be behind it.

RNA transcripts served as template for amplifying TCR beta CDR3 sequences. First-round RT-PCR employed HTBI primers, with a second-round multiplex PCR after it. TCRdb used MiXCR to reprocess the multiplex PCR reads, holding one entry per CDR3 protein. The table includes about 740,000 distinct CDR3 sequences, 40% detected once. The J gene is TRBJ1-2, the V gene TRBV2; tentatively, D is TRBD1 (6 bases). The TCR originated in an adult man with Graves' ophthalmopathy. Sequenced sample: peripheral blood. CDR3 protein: CTSEQGRGYTF. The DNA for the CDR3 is TGTACCAGCGAACAGGGACGGGGCTACACCTTC.